Below, 12 T cell receptor beta chains from the same sample are listed, as sequenced in a study of T-cell reconstitution after alpha-beta-depleted transplantation in children. Preparation of the TCRbeta library used unique molecular identifiers. TCRdb analysed the PCR reads with MiXCR anew, one entry per CDR3 protein. The data show roughly 490,000 distinct CDR3 sequences, with roughly 10% seen just once and around 15% held by the top ten. Sequencing used PBMCs, mostly from graft donor cells, obtained 180 days after TCRalphabeta/CD19-depleted stem cell transplant. Source of these receptors: a female patient aged 2-15 years who had a stem cell transplant for aplastic anemia, so the T cells may come from the graft donor.

The chain is built from TRBV15 and TRBJ2-7; TRBD2 matches at 10 bases. Trimming cost V 0 bases and J 4 bases; bases outside gene matches: 3. Per the germline V gene, CDR1 is LNHNV and CDR2 is YYDKDF (reference sequence). The CDR3 consists of 15 residues. CDR3 coding DNA: TGTGCCACCAGCAGAGATCTGACTAGCGGGTACGAGCAGTACGTC. Translation gives CATSRDLTSGYEQYV.

The chain links TRBV20-1 to TRBJ2-1; 8 bases map to TRBD2. The CDR3 loop spans 19 amino acids. Trimming took 5 bases from V and 7 from J; bases not matched to a gene: 25. Germline-derived CDR1 and CDR2 are DFQATT and SNEGSKA (reference sequence). The CDR3 DNA sequence: TGCAGTGCTCCTCCCAGCGGGAGTTACCCGGGGTTTAGCGGGAATGAGCAGTTCTTC. Residues: CSAPPSGSYPGFSGNEQFF.

The chain couples TRBV28 to TRBJ1-2, with 8 bases matching TRBD1. Germline trimming cut 5 bases from V and 8 bases from J; bases unmatched to any gene: 13. Germline lookup yields CDR1 MDHEN and CDR2 SYDVKM. CDR3 length: 15 amino acids. CDR3 nucleotide sequence: TGTGCCAGCAGTCCCCGATGGACAGGGAGAGGGGGCTACACCTTC. Translation: CASSPRWTGRGGYTF.

This clonotype has more than one count but fewer than ten. This rearrangement joins TRBV21-1 to TRBJ2-7; the table's D gene call, TRBD1, was not cross checked with the DNA. TRBV21-1 is a pseudogene segment. The CDR3 is made up of 15 amino acids. CDR3 sequence reads: CASNAASFGSYEQYV. The CDR3 nucleotides read TGTGCCAGCAACGCCGCCTCCTTTGGCTCCTACGAGCAGTACGTC.

This sequence joins TRBV3-1 and TRBJ1-2; a weak D match, TRBD1 (6 bases). This CDR3 spans 17 amino acids. The germline V and J ends were trimmed by 0 bases and 0 bases, with 14 bases remaining between them. Looked up from germline, CDR1 is LGHDT and CDR2 is YNNKEL (reference sequence). In DNA form, the CDR3 reads TGTGCCAGCAGCCAAGAAAAAACAGGGTGGGCTAACTATGGCTACACCTTC. Its protein is CASSQEKTGWANYGYTF.

This chain uses TRBV28 with TRBJ1-5; no reliable D call. This CDR3 spans 16 amino acids. Between the trimmed V and J ends, which lost 2 bases and 0 bases, there was a span of 11 bases. In germline, CDR1 is MDHEN, CDR2 SYDVKM. The CDR3 nucleotides read TGTGCCAGCAGTTTACTGTCGACCTATAGCAATCAGCCCCAGCATTTT. The encoded protein is CASSLLSTYSNQPQHF. Variable domain in full (rest from reference TRBV28 and TRBJ1-5): DVKVTQSSRYLVKRTGEKVFLECVQDMDHENMFWYRQDPGLGLRLIYFSYDVKMKEKGDIPEGYSVSREKKERFSLILESASTNQTSMYLCASSLLSTYSNQPQHFGDGTRLSIL.

This clonotype has a handful of counts. The chain combines TRBV6-2 or TRBV6-3 with TRBJ2-6; 7 bases agree with TRBD2. Germline trimming cut 4 bases from V and 8 bases from J; bases unmatched to any gene: 8. The CDR3 sequence is 15 residues long. Per germline, CDR1 MNHEY and CDR2 SVGEGT. In nucleotides, the CDR3 is TGTGCCAGCAGTTGGGGCGGACTAGTCTCCAACGTCCTGACTTTC. Amino acid sequence: CASSWGGLVSNVLTF.

In regard to this clonotype: A read error may account for a junction end that differs from germline. This sequence joins TRBV14 and TRBJ2-1, with TRBD1 identical over 10 bases. Germline values: CDR1 SGHDN, CDR2 FVKESK. The CDR3 spans 13 residues. CDR3: CPSSPGQGYEQFF. In DNA form, the CDR3 reads TGTCCCAGCAGCCCGGGACAGGGGTATGAGCAGTTCTTC. The full variable domain, with the rest looked up from reference TRBV14 and TRBJ2-1, is EAGVTQFPSHSVIEKGQTVTLRCDPISGHDNLYWYRRVMGKEIKFLLHFVKESKQDESGMPNNRFLAERTGGTYSTLKVQPAELEDSGVYFCPSSPGQGYEQFFGPGTRLTVL.

V is TRBV14 and J is TRBJ1-1; D uncertain. Trimming stripped 4 bases from V and 2 bases from J, with 14 bases between. CDR3 length: 15 amino acids. The germline gives CDR1 SGHDN, CDR2 FVKESK. CDR3 in amino acids: CASSPNRRSNTEAFF. The DNA of the CDR3 is TGTGCCAGCAGCCCAAACCGACGGAGTAACACTGAAGCTTTCTTT.

This sequence joins TRBV29-1 and TRBJ1-6; D gene ambiguous. Germline CDR1 reads SQVTM; CDR2 reads ANQGSEA. The CDR3 sequence is 13 residues long. Trimming removed 5 bases at V and 0 bases at J, with 5 bases between. The CDR3 DNA follows: TGCAGCGTTAAGATCTCCTATAATTCACCCCTCCACTTT. As protein: CSVKISYNSPLHF.

This clonotype came up a few times. The rearrangement links TRBV14 to TRBJ2-2; D may be TRBD1 (5 bases). The CDR3 runs to 18 residues. Trimming removed 4 bases at V and 4 bases at J, with 22 bases between. Germline loops: CDR1 SGHDN, CDR2 FVKESK. Here the CDR3 reads CASSPMGLGAASTGELFF. DNA of the CDR3: TGTGCCAGCAGCCCCATGGGCCTAGGGGCAGCGAGCACCGGGGAGCTGTTTTTT. Based on the CDR3 plus reference TRBV14 and TRBJ2-2, the full variable domain is EAGVTQFPSHSVIEKGQTVTLRCDPISGHDNLYWYRRVMGKEIKFLLHFVKESKQDESGMPNNRFLAERTGGTYSTLKVQPAELEDSGVYFCASSPMGLGAASTGELFFGEGSRLTVL.

This rearrangement joins TRBV29-1 to TRBJ1-5, with 7 bases lining up with TRBD1. The length of the CDR3 is 13 residues. Germline trimming cut 5 bases from V and 6 bases from J; bases unmatched to any gene: 7. Germline assignment: CDR1 SQVTM and CDR2 ANQGSEA. CDR3 sequence: CSVQGGAGQPQHF. In DNA form, the CDR3 reads TGCAGCGTTCAGGGGGGGGCGGGTCAGCCCCAGCATTTT. The variable domain in full, with the rest retrieved from reference TRBV29-1 and TRBJ1-5, is SAVISQKPSRDICQRGTSLTIQCQVDSQVTMMFWYRQQPGQSLTLIATANQGSEATYESGFVIDKFPISRPNLTFSTLTVSNMSPEDSSIYLCSVQGGAGQPQHFGDGTRLSIL.